This T cell receptor (beta chain) was identified during a study of T cell changes during pregnancy in multiple sclerosis. This table comes from immunoSEQ multiplex PCR, and its TCRdb copy is limited to in-frame clones, with some not included. The repertoire holds tens of thousands of clones, with 70% to 90% as singletons. The J segment lost 7 bases and the V segment lost 0 bases, leaving 4 bases of the junction unmatched. The CDR3 consists of 14 residues. Germline assignment: CDR1 SNHLY and CDR2 FYNNEI. The sample here was CD4+ T cells from peripheral blood mononuclear cells, taken in the third trimester of pregnancy. The chain has TRBV2 and TRBJ1-2; TRBD1 aligns across 8 bases. The TCR was taken from a female donor with multiple sclerosis, enrolled in a pregnancy study. The CDR3 bases are TGTGCCAGCAGTGAAGCGAGGACAGGGAGTGGCTACACCTTC. Its protein is CASSEARTGSGYTF. Using reference TRBV2 and TRBJ1-2 for the parts outside the CDR3, the full variable domain is EPEVTQTPSHQVTQMGQEVILRCVPISNHLYFYWYRQILGQKVEFLVSFYNNEISEKSEIFDDQFSVERPDGSNFTLKIRSTKLEDSAMYFCASSEARTGSGYTFGSGTRLTVV.